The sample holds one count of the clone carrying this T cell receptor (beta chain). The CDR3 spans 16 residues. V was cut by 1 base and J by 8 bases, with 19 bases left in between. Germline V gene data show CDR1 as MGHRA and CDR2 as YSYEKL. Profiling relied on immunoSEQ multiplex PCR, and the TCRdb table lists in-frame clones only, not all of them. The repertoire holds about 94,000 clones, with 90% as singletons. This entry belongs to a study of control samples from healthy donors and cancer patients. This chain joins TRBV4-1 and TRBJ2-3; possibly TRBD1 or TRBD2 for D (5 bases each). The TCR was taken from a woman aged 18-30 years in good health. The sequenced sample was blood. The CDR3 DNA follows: TGCGCCAGCAGCCAAGTCGCCCGGGGTGGGGACGGTACGCAGTATTTT. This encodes CASSQVARGGDGTQYF.